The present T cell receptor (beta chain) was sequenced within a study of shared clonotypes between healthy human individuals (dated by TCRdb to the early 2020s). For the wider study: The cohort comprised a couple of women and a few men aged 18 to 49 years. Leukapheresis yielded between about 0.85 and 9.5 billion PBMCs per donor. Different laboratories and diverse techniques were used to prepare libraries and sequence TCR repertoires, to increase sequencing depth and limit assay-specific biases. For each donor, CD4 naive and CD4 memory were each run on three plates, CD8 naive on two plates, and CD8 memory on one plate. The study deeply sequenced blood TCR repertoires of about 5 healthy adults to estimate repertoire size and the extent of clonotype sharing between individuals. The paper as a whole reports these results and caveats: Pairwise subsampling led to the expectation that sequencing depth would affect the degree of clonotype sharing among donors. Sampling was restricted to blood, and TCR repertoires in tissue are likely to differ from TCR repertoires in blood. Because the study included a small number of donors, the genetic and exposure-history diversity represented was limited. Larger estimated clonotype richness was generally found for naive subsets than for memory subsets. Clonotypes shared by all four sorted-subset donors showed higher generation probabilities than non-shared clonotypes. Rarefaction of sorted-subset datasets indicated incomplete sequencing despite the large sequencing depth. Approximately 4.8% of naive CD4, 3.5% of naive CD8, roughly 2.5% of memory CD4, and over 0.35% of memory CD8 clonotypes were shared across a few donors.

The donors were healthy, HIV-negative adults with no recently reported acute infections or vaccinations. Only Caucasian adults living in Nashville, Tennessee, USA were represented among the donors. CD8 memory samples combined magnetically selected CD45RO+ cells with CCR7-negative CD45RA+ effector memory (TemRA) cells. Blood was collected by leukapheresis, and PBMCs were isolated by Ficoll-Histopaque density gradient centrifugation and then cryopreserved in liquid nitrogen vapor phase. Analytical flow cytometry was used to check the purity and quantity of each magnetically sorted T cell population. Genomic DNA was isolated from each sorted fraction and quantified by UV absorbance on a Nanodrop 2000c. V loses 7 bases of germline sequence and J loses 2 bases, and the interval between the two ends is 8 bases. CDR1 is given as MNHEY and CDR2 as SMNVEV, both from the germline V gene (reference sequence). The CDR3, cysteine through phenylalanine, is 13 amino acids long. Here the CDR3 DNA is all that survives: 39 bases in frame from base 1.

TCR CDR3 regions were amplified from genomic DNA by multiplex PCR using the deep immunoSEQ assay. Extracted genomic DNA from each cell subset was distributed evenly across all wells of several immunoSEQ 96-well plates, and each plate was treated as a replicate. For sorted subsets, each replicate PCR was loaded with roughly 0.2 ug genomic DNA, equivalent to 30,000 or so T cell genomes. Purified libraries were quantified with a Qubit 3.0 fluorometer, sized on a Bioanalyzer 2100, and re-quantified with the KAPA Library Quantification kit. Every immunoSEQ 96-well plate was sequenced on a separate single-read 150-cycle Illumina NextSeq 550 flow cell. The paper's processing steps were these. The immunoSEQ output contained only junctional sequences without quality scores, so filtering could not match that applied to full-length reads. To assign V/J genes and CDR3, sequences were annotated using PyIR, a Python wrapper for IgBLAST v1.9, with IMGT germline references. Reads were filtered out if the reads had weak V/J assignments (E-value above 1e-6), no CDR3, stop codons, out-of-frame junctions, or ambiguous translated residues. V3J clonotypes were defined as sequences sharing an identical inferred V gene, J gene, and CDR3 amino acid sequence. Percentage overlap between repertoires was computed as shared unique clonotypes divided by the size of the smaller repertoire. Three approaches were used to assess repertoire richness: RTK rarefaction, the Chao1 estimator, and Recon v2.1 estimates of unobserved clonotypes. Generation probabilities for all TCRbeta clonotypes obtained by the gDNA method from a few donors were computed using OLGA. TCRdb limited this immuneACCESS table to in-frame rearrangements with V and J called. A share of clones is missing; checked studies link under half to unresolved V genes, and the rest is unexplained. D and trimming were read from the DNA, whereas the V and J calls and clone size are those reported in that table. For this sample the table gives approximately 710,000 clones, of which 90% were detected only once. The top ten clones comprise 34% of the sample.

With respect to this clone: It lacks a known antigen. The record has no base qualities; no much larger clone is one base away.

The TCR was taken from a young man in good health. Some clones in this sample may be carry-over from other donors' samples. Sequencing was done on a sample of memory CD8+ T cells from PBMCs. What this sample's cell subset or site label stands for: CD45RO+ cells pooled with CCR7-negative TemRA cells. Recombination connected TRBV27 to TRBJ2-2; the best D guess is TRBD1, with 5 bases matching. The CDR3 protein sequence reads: CASTRVNTGELFF. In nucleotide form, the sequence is TGTGCCAGCACCAGGGTTAACACCGGGGAGCTGTTTTTT.